The present entry profiles one TCR beta chain with its context. This clonotype was counted between two and nine times. Its binding antigen is unknown. There are no base qualities to consult, and no much larger clone falls within one base. The germline V gene (reference sequence) provides CDR1 LNHDA and CDR2 SQIVND. Inclusive of the bounding cysteine and phenylalanine, the CDR3 is 16 residues long. The CDR3 DNA has 48 bases and is translated from base 1. The V and J ends are trimmed by 10 bases and 0 bases, leaving 20 bases between them. These data come from a study of T cells in Graves' hyperthyroidism and ophthalmopathy (dated by TCRdb to between 2017 and 2020). Notes on the research overall: Peripheral blood samples were taken at the time of initial diagnosis, prior to any treatment. The 75 to 100 discovery patients were divided at random into training and test sets in a 7:3 ratio. Once sampling was done, hyperthyroidism patients were given methimazole at a starting dose of 30 mg daily, whereas ophthalmopathy patients were given high-dose intravenous methylprednisolone. To identify TCR V-J signatures that set the groups apart, the researchers used a discovery cohort of about a hundred patients, made up of under 50 with Graves' ophthalmopathy and around 58 with stable Graves' hyperthyroidism. An independent validation cohort of fewer than 20 hyperthyroidism patients and about 15 patients who later progressed to ophthalmopathy tested prospective prediction of ophthalmopathy. The paper describes TCR Vbeta CDR3 sequencing of 135 peripheral blood samples, made up of roughly 40 ophthalmopathy patients, around 78 hyperthyroidism patients and 17 progressor patients. The study also compared thyroid tissue and blood T-cell repertoires from a handful of Graves' hyperthyroidism patients.

The investigation overall reported the following: No statistical method was used to set the sample size in advance, and investigators knew the group allocation. In cross-validation, a model built on a 13 V-J signature told ophthalmopathy apart from stable hyperthyroidism with roughly 87% sensitivity and approximately 81% specificity, and in testing the same model reached 80%/75%. In validation, the model predicted progression to ophthalmopathy a median of about 5.9 months before onset, with roughly 68% sensitivity and around 76% specificity. Most expanded thyroid clonotypes (frequency above 0.001) were also detected in blood, suggesting blood repertoires may reflect thyroid immune responses.

Amplification of TCR beta CDR3 regions was carried out from RNA transcripts. For the first round of RT-PCR on the TCR CDR3, the HTBI primer set was used together with the Qiagen OneStep RT-PCR kit. Libraries were constructed in a second round of multiplex PCR, after which size selection and purification were performed. Libraries were sequenced paired-end with 100 bp reads on an Illumina HiSeq2000. The authors' analysis ran thus. SOAPnuke was used to process the raw data, removing reads that contained adapters or uncalled bases, had a mean Phred below 15, or lacked an exact match to the constant primer or identifier. High-quality paired reads were merged using COPE v1.2.5, and each unique nucleotide sequence was defined as a clonotype. MiTCR v1.1 was used to align the clonotypes against IMGT TRBV, TRBD and TRBJ reference segments. The analysis was restricted to V-J combinations with a frequency above 0.0001, which together covered 99.2% of the repertoires. A TCS score was defined as the ratio of F50 (clonal expansion) to E x V (chaos), with BLOSUM62-based TCRdist applied between CDR3 peptides within each V-J. Welch's t-statistics and random forest reduced 500 to 550 V-J features to 10 to 15, which were used in a naive Bayes classifier (R e1071). Using fastp trimming at Q25 and MiXCR clonotype assembly, TCRdb reanalyzed the public sequencing data and kept in-frame beta chains. All rows with the same CDR3 protein become a single entry with the most common DNA and genes. V and J calls and clone size were set by TCRdb, not the authors. Here the sample has about 210,000 distinct CDR3 sequences; 15% to 20% occur a single time. The top ten constitute around 50% of the sample.

Stable Graves' hyperthyroidism was defined as no progression to ophthalmopathy during 18 months of follow-up. The hyperthyroidism patients were between 18 and 65 years old and newly diagnosed, with a disease duration of less than 2 months. Patients with uncontrolled infections, other autoimmune diseases, pregnancy or lactation were excluded. Clinical symptoms, serum thyroxine and TRAb, thyroid ultrasound, and orbital computed tomography formed the basis for the diagnoses. PBMCs were isolated from approximately 10 ml of fresh peripheral blood by Ficoll-Paque density gradient centrifugation. Total RNA was extracted using Trizol reagent, and RNA quality was assessed on an Agilent 2100 Bioanalyzer.

Sequencing was carried out using blood. The chain links TRBV19 with TRBJ2-3; the D segment cannot be called with confidence. The sequence derives from a man between 45 and 60 years old with Graves' hyperthyroidism. CDR3 sequence: CATTPSPLISTDTQYF. The DNA sequence follows: TGTGCCACCACCCCTTCTCCCCTTATTAGCACAGATACGCAGTATTTT.